This T cell receptor (beta chain) stems from a study of T-cell reconstitution after alpha-beta-depleted transplantation in children. Study findings and constraints: Reported findings indicate that, about two months after transplant, alpha-beta T cells came from several hundred expanded clones, which were derived from non-depleted graft cells.

Germline lookup yields CDR1 SEHNR and CDR2 FQNEAQ (reference sequence). CDR3 length equals 17 residues. V shed 0 bases, J shed 0 bases, and the junction held 6 bases outside the gene matches. This clonotype showed up just a few times. Its cognate antigen is unknown. The TCRbeta library was prepared with unique molecular identifiers. MiXCR, run by TCRdb on the PCR reads, gives a single entry per CDR3 protein. The sample has 450,000 to 550,000 distinct CDR3 sequences, around 10% seen once. The origin of this receptor is a female patient under 10 years old who had a stem cell transplant for aplastic anemia, so the T cells may come from the graft donor. The chain is built from TRBV7-9 and TRBJ1-2; TRBD1 aligns across 8 bases. The sequencing used PBMCs, mostly from graft donor cells, collected 180 days after TCRalphabeta/CD19-depleted stem cell transplant. The CDR3: CASSLALGTGSNYGYTF. DNA of the CDR3: TGTGCCAGCAGCTTAGCCCTCGGGACAGGTTCTAACTATGGCTACACCTTC.